The clone carrying this T cell receptor (beta chain) was recorded once. What it binds is not known. The sort gate was single viable CD3+CD4+CD8-CD45RO+ cells for memory CD4+ T cells. Profiling relied on immunoSEQ multiplex PCR, and the TCRdb table lists in-frame clones only, not all of them. The sample lists tens of thousands of clones, about four fifths occurring once. The data are from a study of memory CD4+ T cells and cytomegalovirus serostatus. Turning to the study itself: Healthy Belgian adult donors included about nine CMV-positive and 24 CMV-negative people. Overall study results and limits: Of approximately 160 reported CMV TCRbeta sequences, under 80 were found in memory CD4+ repertoires. A US-trained random forest predicted CMV serostatus with median AUC approximately 0.9.

CDR3 size: 15 residues. Looked up from germline, CDR1 is SSHAT and CDR2 is FNYEAQ (reference sequence). The trim removed 1 base at V and 4 bases at J, leaving 1 base unmatched. The clonotype originates from an adult in good health and CMV-seropositive. The rearrangement links TRBV7-7 to TRBJ2-3; TRBD1 agrees at 11 bases. Sequencing used memory CD4+ T cells from blood. CDR3 in amino acids: CASSLGTGGADTQYF. Here the CDR3 DNA reads TGTGCCAGCAGCTTAGGGACAGGGGGCGCAGATACGCAGTATTTT.